The 29 T cell receptor beta chains below were found in one sample sequenced in a study of human T cells and chemical hapten exposure. Time point defined: patch test 1, 2 weeks after DPC sensitization. As for treatment: therapeutic diphenylcyclopropenone sensitization with weekly scalp DPC. TCRdb re-called the RACE reads with MiXCR, one entry per CDR3 protein. Among around 99,000 distinct CDR3 sequences listed, around 12% were seen once. The sequenced sample was whole blood, obtained in connection with sensitization to the hapten diphenylcyclopropenone (DPC). The receptors derive from a woman in her thirties or forties with alopecia areata. Some clones in this sample may be carry-over from other donors' samples.

This clonotype has ten or more counts. V usage is TRBV5-1 and J usage is TRBJ2-5, with D unresolved. Trimming left V 0 bases short and J 5 bases short, with 11 bases between. There are 14 residues in the CDR3. CDR1 is SGHRS and CDR2 is YFSETQ in the germline V gene. The CDR3 protein is CASSLARSRETQYF. CDR3 in DNA: TGCGCCAGCAGCTTGGCCAGGTCCAGGGAGACCCAGTACTTC.

The rearrangement joins TRBV7-9 to TRBJ2-7; D is possibly TRBD2 (7 bases). The CDR3 is 15 amino acids. V lost 5 bases to trimming and J lost 12 bases, with 26 bases between them. Looked up from germline, CDR1 is SEHNR and CDR2 is FQNEAQ (reference sequence). This CDR3 is CASSGSSGGRTGRYF. CDR3 nucleotides: TGTGCCAGCAGCGGTAGTTCGGGGGGCCGAACGGGACGGTACTTC.

This clonotype appeared a few times. J is TRBJ1-2 and V is TRBV6-1, with D possibly being TRBD1 (6 bases). Between the trimmed V and J ends, which lost 6 bases and 6 bases, there was a span of 17 bases. The germline V gene encodes CDR1 MNHNS and CDR2 SASEGT. The CDR3 spans 14 residues. Here the CDR3 DNA reads TGTGCCAGCAGACAGGACAGTGTGCCCGATGGCTACACCTTC. It specifies CASRQDSVPDGYTF.

In its sample, this clonotype was seen many times. The V and J genes are TRBV28 and TRBJ2-1, with a possible D match to TRBD2 (5 bases). The CDR3 runs to 14 residues. CDR1 and CDR2 from the germline V gene are MDHEN and SYDVKM. The germline V and J ends were trimmed by 4 bases and 0 bases, with 7 bases remaining between them. The CDR3 loop is CASSYGSSYNEQFF. CDR3 DNA: TGTGCCAGCAGTTATGGGAGCTCCTACAATGAGCAGTTCTTC.

This clonotype was seen only a few times. The chain is built from TRBV4-2 and TRBJ1-6; D gene unclear. Trimming shortened V by 0 bases and J by 4 bases, and 19 bases separated the two germline ends. Germline lookup yields CDR1 LGHNA and CDR2 YNFKEQ. The CDR3 is 19 residues long. The CDR3 loop reads CASSQDHPPAPSYNSPLHF. The CDR3 DNA sequence: TGTGCCAGCAGCCAAGATCACCCGCCAGCGCCGTCTTATAATTCACCCCTCCACTTT.

This clonotype was picked up many times. The V call is TRBV5-1, the J call TRBJ1-6; D possibly corresponds to TRBD1 (5 bases). V dropped 4 bases and J dropped 6 bases, with 20 bases sitting between them. Germline V lookup: CDR1 SGHRS, CDR2 YFSETQ. The CDR3 totals 17 residues. CDR3 DNA sequence: TGCGCCAGCAGCCCCGTGGCAGGGAACTCCGTTAATTCACCCCTCCACTTT. Amino acids: CASSPVAGNSVNSPLHF.

This clonotype occurred a few times. This chain joins TRBV20-1 and TRBJ2-1; maybe TRBD2 (5 bases). V lost 1 base, J lost 6 bases, and 13 bases lay in between. CDR3 length: 14 residues. From germline, CDR1 is DFQATT and CDR2 SNEGSKA (reference sequence). In nucleotides, the CDR3 is TGCAGTGCTAGAGGGACCTACGGAGGCAATGAGCAGTTCTTC. The encoded protein is CSARGTYGGNEQFF.

This clonotype was seen a few times. The chain uses TRBV30 and TRBJ2-7; D remains unclear. V was clipped by 2 bases and J by 2 bases, with 13 bases between them. The CDR3 totals 14 residues. Germline loops: CDR1 GTSNPN, CDR2 SVGIG (reference sequence). CDR3 nucleotides: TGTGCCTGGAGTCTGGGGTTTGGCCCCTACGAGCAGTACTTC. Translation gives CAWSLGFGPYEQYF.

This clonotype was recorded many times. V and J are TRBV28 and TRBJ2-7, with a possible D match to TRBD2 (7 bases). Deletions cut 6 bases from V and 5 bases from J, with 14 bases between. This CDR3 has 13 residues. Germline loops: CDR1 MDHEN, CDR2 SYDVKM. CDR3 in DNA: TGTGCCAGCAGCCGGGGGGCCACGGACGAGCAGTACTTC. Translating gives CASSRGATDEQYF.

This clonotype occurred many times. The V call is TRBV24-1, the J call TRBJ2-1; D is perhaps TRBD1 or TRBD2 (5 bases each). Germline assignment: CDR1 KGHDR and CDR2 SFDVKD. This CDR3 spans 13 amino acids. Trimming removed 9 bases at V and 12 bases at J, with 20 bases between. Here the CDR3 reads CATHTRALRGQFF. The CDR3 DNA reads as TGTGCCACCCACACCAGGGCACTACGGGGGCAGTTCTTC.

The chain recombines TRBV9 with TRBJ2-3; 9 nucleotides match TRBD1. This CDR3 has 16 residues. V lost 4 bases to trimming and J lost 5 bases; unmatched junction nucleotides: 11. Germline V gives CDR1 SGDLS, CDR2 YYNGEE. CDR3 sequence reads: CASSHPTGGSGDTQYF. In nucleotides, the CDR3 is TGTGCCAGCAGCCACCCGACAGGGGGTTCTGGAGATACGCAGTATTTT.

This clonotype has only a few counts. The CDR3 sequence: CASSWGLTGGNEQFF. The CDR3 coding sequence is TGTGCCAGCAGTTGGGGCCTCACAGGGGGCAATGAGCAGTTCTTC. The genes are TRBV27 and TRBJ2-1; 8 bases align to TRBD1. This CDR3 is 15 amino acids long. The V segment lost 4 bases and the J segment 6 bases; nucleotides outside the gene matches: 8. Germline CDR1 MNHEY, CDR2 SMNVEV (reference sequence).

J is TRBJ1-1 and V is TRBV28; D uncertain. The CDR3 extends over 12 amino acids. Trimming pared 4 bases from V and 5 bases from J, leaving 8 bases between. The germline CDR1 and CDR2 sequences are MDHEN and SYDVKM. CDR3 region: CASSSLVTEAFF. CDR3 nucleotides: TGTGCCAGCAGTTCCTTAGTTACTGAAGCTTTCTTT.

Here the CDR3 DNA reads TGTGCCAGCACAAACCAGGGGTGGACTGAAGCTTTCTTT. It specifies CASTNQGWTEAFF. This rearrangement joins TRBV14 to TRBJ1-1, with a tentative D call TRBD1 (6 bases). V gave up 7 bases and J gave up 5 bases, with 14 bases separating them. Germline values: CDR1 SGHDN, CDR2 FVKESK. CDR3 length equals 13 residues.

The V and J genes are TRBV19 and TRBJ2-2; D possibly corresponds to TRBD1 (6 bases). The CDR3 consists of 15 residues. V lost 2 bases and J 2 bases, leaving 9 bases between the germline ends. CDR1 and CDR2 from the germline V gene are LNHDA and SQIVND (reference sequence). This CDR3 is CASSITGTNTGELFF. The CDR3, as DNA: TGTGCCAGTAGTATAACCGGGACAAACACCGGGGAGCTGTTTTTT.

The chain is built from TRBV27 and TRBJ2-1, with 9 bases lining up with TRBD2. Germline loops: CDR1 MNHEY, CDR2 SMNVEV (reference sequence). V was clipped by 3 bases and J by 8 bases; unmatched bases: 8. The CDR3 sequence is 15 residues long. This chain's CDR3 is CASSLRASGVDEQFF. The CDR3 DNA is TGTGCCAGCAGTTTGAGGGCTAGCGGGGTAGATGAGCAGTTCTTC.

This clonotype was seen a few times. This sequence joins TRBV7-3 and TRBJ2-1; maybe TRBD1 (5 bases). The V and J ends lost 2 bases and 5 bases respectively, with 10 bases between them. The V gene's germline CDR1 is SGHTA and CDR2 FQGTGA. The CDR3 spans 14 residues. The CDR3 spells CASSLWSRDNEQFF. The CDR3 bases are TGTGCCAGCAGCTTATGGAGCAGGGACAATGAGCAGTTCTTC.

The sample holds a few counts of this clonotype. The chain is built from TRBV6-2 or TRBV6-3 and TRBJ1-2; the D gene is possibly TRBD1 (5 bases). Trimming removed 6 bases at V and 4 bases at J, with 12 bases between. Germline CDR1 MNHEY, CDR2 SVGEGT. This CDR3 contains 13 residues. The CDR3 loop reads CASSLGQSYGYTF. The CDR3, as DNA: TGTGCCAGCAGCCTGGGGCAGAGCTATGGCTACACCTTC.

This clonotype was picked up many times. The chain combines TRBV7-3 with TRBJ2-3; 9 bases agree with TRBD1. V lost 5 bases to trimming and J lost 4 bases; unmatched junction nucleotides: 10. The CDR3 sequence is 16 residues long. Germline V CDR1 and CDR2: SGHTA, FQGTGA. The CDR3 DNA follows: TGTGCCAGCAGCCTAGGAGGGACAGGGACATCAGATACGCAGTATTTT. It translates to CASSLGGTGTSDTQYF.

This clonotype has just a few counts. The V call is TRBV28, the J call TRBJ1-1; a possible D gene is TRBD1 (6 bases). V lost 5 bases and J lost 4, with 11 bases in between. CDR3 length equals 13 residues. Germline loops: CDR1 MDHEN, CDR2 SYDVKM. The CDR3, as DNA: TGTGCCAGCAGTAGGGGGGTCGGCACTGAAGCTTTCTTT. It yields the protein CASSRGVGTEAFF.

This clonotype has a handful of counts. The chain combines TRBV12-3 or TRBV12-4 with TRBJ2-4; 7 bases agree with TRBD2. This CDR3 spans 12 amino acids. V trimming: 5 bases; J trimming: 8 bases; junction bases outside the gene matches: 3. This CDR3 reads CASSGTSDIQYF. As DNA, the CDR3 is TGTGCCAGCAGTGGTACTAGCGACATTCAGTACTTC.

This clonotype came up many times. The chain joins TRBV12-5 to TRBJ2-1; 9 positions match TRBD2. The J segment lost 2 bases and the V segment lost 2 bases, leaving 7 bases of the junction unmatched. Looked up from germline, CDR1 is LGHNT and CDR2 is FRNRAP. This CDR3 has 17 residues. The CDR3 DNA follows: TGTGCTAGTGGTTTGTTCAACTTAGCGGGAGCCTACAATGAGCAGTTCTTC. Its translation: CASGLFNLAGAYNEQFF.

This clonotype has just a few counts. This chain uses TRBV19 with TRBJ2-5; 7 nucleotides agree with TRBD1. The CDR3 runs to 14 residues. V lost 6 bases to trimming and J lost 2 bases; unmatched junction nucleotides: 6. The germline CDR1 and CDR2 sequences are LNHDA and SQIVND (reference sequence). The CDR3 coding sequence is TGTGCCAGTAGCCAAAACAGGGGTCAAGAGACCCAGTACTTC. Protein: CASSQNRGQETQYF.

This clonotype came up a few times. This chain joins TRBV7-2 and TRBJ2-3; D not certain. The CDR3 is 13 residues long. The germline gives CDR1 SGHTA, CDR2 FQGNSA. The V gene lost 4 bases and the J gene lost 2 bases, with 7 bases spanning the gap. The CDR3 nucleotides are TGTGCCAGCAGCTGGGGAAACACAGATACGCAGTATTTT. Translating gives CASSWGNTDTQYF.

This clonotype was seen many times. The rearrangement joins TRBV7-3 to TRBJ2-1, with 10 bases identical to TRBD1. V lost 4 bases to trimming and J lost 8 bases; unmatched junction nucleotides: 8. The CDR3 covers 15 residues. In germline, CDR1 is SGHTA, CDR2 FQGTGA. The CDR3 DNA reads TGTGCCAGCAGCTCCCCTCGGACAGGGGGGGATGAGCAGTTCTTC. It translates to CASSSPRTGGDEQFF.

In this sample, this clonotype turned up many times. This sequence joins TRBV20-1 and TRBJ2-5, with D unresolved. The CDR3 is made up of 12 amino acids. V was shortened by 2 bases and J by 5 bases, with 9 bases between the two germline ends. The germline V gene has CDR1 DFQATT and CDR2 SNEGSKA (reference sequence). CDR3 in amino acids: CSARPQVETQYF. Written as DNA, the CDR3 is TGCAGTGCTAGACCCCAGGTTGAGACCCAGTACTTC.

This chain uses TRBV7-9 with TRBJ2-2, with 8 bases aligning to TRBD1. This CDR3 spans 15 amino acids. V shed 7 bases and J 3 bases; nucleotides not matched to a gene: 7. Germline V lookup: CDR1 SEHNR, CDR2 FQNEAQ (reference sequence). The CDR3 DNA reads TGTGCCAGCAATACCCTGGACAGGGACACCGGGGAGCTGTTTTTT. It codes for CASNTLDRDTGELFF.

The rearrangement joins TRBV7-3 to TRBJ2-1; tentative D call: TRBD1 (6 bases). This CDR3 spans 14 amino acids. Trimming pared 3 bases from V and 9 bases from J, leaving 15 bases between. Germline CDR1 reads SGHTA; CDR2 reads FQGTGA. The CDR3 region has the DNA TGTGCCAGCAGCTTCGGGACAAGGGGCGGTGAGCAGTTCTTC. Protein sequence: CASSFGTRGGEQFF.

This clonotype was seen repeatedly, ten times or more. The chain joins TRBV10-3 to TRBJ2-1; 8 bases are a match to TRBD2. Germline V gives CDR1 ENHRY, CDR2 SYGVKD. With V trimmed by 6 bases and J by 5 bases, 6 bases remained unmatched. This CDR3 is built from 14 residues. DNA for the CDR3: TGTGCCATCAGCGTCTGGCGGGAGGACAATGAGCAGTTCTTC. This codes for CAISVWREDNEQFF.